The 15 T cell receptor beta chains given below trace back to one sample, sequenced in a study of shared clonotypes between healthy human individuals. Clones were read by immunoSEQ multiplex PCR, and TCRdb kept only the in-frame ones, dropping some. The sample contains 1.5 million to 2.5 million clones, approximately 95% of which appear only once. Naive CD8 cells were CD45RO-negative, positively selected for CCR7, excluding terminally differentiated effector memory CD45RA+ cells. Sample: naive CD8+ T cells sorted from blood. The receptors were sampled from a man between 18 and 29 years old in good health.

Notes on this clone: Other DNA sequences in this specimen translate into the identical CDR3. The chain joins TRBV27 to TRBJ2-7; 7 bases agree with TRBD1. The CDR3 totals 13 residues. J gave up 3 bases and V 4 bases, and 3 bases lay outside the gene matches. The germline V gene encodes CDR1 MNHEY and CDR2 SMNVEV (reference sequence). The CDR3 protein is CASSYRDSYEQYF. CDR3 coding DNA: TGTGCCAGCAGTTACAGGGACAGCTACGAGCAGTACTTC.

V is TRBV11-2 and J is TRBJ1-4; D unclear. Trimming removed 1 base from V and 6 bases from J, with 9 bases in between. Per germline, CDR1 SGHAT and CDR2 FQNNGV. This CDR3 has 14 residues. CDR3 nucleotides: TGTGCCAGCAGCTTAGTCAGCCTGGATGAAAAACTGTTTTTT. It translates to CASSLVSLDEKLFF.

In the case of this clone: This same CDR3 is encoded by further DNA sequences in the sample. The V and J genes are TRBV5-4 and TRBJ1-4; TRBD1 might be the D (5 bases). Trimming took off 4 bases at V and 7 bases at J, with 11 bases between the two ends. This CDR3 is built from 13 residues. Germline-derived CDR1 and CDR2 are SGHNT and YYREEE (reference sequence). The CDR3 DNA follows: TGTGCCAGCAGCCTCGGGCAGGGTGAAAAACTGTTTTTT. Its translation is CASSLGQGEKLFF.

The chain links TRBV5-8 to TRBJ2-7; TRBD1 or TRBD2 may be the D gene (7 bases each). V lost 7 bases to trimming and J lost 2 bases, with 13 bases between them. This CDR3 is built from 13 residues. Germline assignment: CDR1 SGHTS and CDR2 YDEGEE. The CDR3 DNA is TGTGCCAGCTCGGGGGGACAGCCCTACGAGCAGTACTTC. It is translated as CASSGGQPYEQYF.

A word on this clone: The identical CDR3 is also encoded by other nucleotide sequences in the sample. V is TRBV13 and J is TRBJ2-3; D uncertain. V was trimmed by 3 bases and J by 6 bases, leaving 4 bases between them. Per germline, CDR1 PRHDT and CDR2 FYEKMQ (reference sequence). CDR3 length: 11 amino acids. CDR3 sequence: CASSLEDTQYF. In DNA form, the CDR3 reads TGTGCCAGCAGCTTGGAGGATACGCAGTATTTT.

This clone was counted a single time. CDR3 loop: CASSFGPPEAFF. The CDR3 DNA sequence: TGTGCCAGCAGCTTTGGACCCCCTGAAGCTTTCTTT. This chain uses TRBV7-9 with TRBJ1-1; D unresolved. This CDR3 spans 12 amino acids. Trimming took 3 bases from V and 6 from J, leaving 8 bases between them. Germline assignment: CDR1 SEHNR and CDR2 FQNEAQ (reference sequence).

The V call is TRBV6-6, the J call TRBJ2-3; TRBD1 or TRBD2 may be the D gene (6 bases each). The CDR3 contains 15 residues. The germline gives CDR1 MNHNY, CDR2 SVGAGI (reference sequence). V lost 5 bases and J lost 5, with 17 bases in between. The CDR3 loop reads CASSPNWGAKDTQYF. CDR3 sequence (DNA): TGTGCCAGCAGTCCCAATTGGGGGGCGAAAGATACGCAGTATTTT.

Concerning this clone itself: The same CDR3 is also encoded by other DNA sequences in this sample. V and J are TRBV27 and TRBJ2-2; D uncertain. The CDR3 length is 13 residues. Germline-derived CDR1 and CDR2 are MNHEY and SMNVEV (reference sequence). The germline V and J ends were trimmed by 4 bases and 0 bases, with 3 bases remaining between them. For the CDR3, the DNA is TGTGCCAGCAGTTCGACGAACACCGGGGAGCTGTTTTTT. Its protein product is CASSSTNTGELFF.

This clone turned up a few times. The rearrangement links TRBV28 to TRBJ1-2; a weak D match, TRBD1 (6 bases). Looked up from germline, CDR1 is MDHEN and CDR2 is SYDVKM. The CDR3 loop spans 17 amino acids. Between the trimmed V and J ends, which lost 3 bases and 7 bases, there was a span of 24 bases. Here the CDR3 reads CASSFYPGEGGIGGYTF. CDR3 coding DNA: TGTGCCAGCAGTTTTTACCCCGGAGAGGGGGGTATAGGTGGCTACACCTTC.

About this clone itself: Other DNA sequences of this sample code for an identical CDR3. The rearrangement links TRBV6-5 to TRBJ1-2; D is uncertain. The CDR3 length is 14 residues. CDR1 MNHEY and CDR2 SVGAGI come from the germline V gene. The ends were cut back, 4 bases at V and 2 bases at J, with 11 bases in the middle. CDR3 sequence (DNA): TGTGCCAGCAGTTCTGGACCCTTGAACTATGGCTACACCTTC. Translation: CASSSGPLNYGYTF.

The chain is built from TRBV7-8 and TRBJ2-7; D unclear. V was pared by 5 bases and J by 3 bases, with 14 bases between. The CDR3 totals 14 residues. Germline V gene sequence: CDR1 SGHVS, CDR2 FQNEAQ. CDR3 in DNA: TGTGCCAGCAGCCCTAGGGATAGGCGCTACGAGCAGTACTTC. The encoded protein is CASSPRDRRYEQYF.

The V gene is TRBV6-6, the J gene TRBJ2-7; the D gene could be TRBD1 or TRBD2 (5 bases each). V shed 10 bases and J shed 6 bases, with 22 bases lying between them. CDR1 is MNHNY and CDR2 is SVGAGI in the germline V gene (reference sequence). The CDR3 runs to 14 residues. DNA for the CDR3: TGTGCCACTACGCCAACGGGGCTACTAGGCGAGCAGTACTTC. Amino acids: CATTPTGLLGEQYF.

The CDR3 DNA reads TGTGCCAGCACCCTACCCGGGACAGGGTACAATGAGCAGTTCTTC. Its protein product is CASTLPGTGYNEQFF. This chain links TRBV28 with TRBJ2-1; 9 bases fit TRBD1. The trim removed 7 bases at V and 4 bases at J, leaving 8 bases unmatched. Germline CDR1 is MDHEN and CDR2 is SYDVKM. The CDR3 contains 15 residues. Drawing the rest from reference TRBV28 and TRBJ2-1, the complete variable domain is DVKVTQSSRYLVKRTGEKVFLECVQDMDHENMFWYRQDPGLGLRLIYFSYDVKMKEKGDIPEGYSVSREKKERFSLILESASTNQTSMYLCASTLPGTGYNEQFFGPGTRLTVL.

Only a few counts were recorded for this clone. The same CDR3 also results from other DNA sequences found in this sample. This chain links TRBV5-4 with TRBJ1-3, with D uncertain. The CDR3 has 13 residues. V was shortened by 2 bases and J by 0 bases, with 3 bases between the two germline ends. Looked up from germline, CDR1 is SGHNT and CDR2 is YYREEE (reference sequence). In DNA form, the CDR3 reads TGTGCCAGCAGCTTTGGCTCTGGAAACACCATATATTTT. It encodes CASSFGSGNTIYF.

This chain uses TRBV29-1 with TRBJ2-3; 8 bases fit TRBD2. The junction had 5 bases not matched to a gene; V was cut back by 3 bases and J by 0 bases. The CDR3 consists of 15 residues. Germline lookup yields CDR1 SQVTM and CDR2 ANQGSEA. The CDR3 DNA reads TGCAGCGTTGAGACCAGCGGGAGTAGCACAGATACGCAGTATTTT. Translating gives CSVETSGSSTDTQYF.